This TCR beta chain came from a study of cytomegalovirus exposure and HLA in healthy donors. Findings and caveats of the study: According to a subsequent analysis, TCR clusters from the first cohort were inclined to appear together in the 90 to 150 validation repertoires.

A note on this clone: The antigen remains undetermined.

The data were produced by immunoSEQ multiplex PCR, yet TCRdb's version contains in-frame clones alone and is incomplete. The sample lists some 250,000 clones; 90% were seen once. Germline CDR1 is SGDLS and CDR2 is YYNGEE. V shed 0 bases and J 6 bases; nucleotides not matched to a gene: 4. CDR3 length: 15 residues. The sequencing input was PBMCs. The chain is built from TRBV9 and TRBJ2-3, with TRBD2 matching over 10 bases. This TCR was sampled from a woman aged 18-29 years in good health and CMV-seronegative. The CDR3 region is CASSVGWTSGDTQYF. DNA for the CDR3: TGTGCCAGCAGCGTAGGGTGGACTAGCGGTGATACGCAGTATTTT.